This T cell receptor beta chain was sequenced for a study of shared clonotypes between healthy human individuals (dated by TCRdb to the early 2020s). As for the study more broadly: The cohort included three men and a couple of women between 18 and 49 years of age. Each donor's leukapheresis produced roughly between roughly 0.9 and 8.9 billion PBMCs. For each donor, CD4 naive and CD4 memory were each run on three plates, CD8 naive on two plates, and CD8 memory on one plate. To increase sequencing depth and limit assay-specific biases, different laboratories used diverse techniques to prepare libraries and sequence TCR repertoires. To estimate repertoire size and how much clonotypes are shared between individuals, the study performed deep sequencing of blood TCR repertoires from a handful of healthy adults.

Points the paper makes about the study in general: When several donors were compared, the shared fraction of clonotypes was 5% to 6.5% for naive CD4, about 4% for naive CD8, more than 2% for memory CD4, and under 0.5% for memory CD8. Rarefaction of sorted-subset datasets indicated incomplete sequencing despite the large sequencing depth. The genetic and exposure-history diversity represented was limited by the small number of donors. Estimated clonotype richness was generally larger for naive than for memory subsets. Only blood was sampled, and tissue TCR repertoires likely differ from those in blood. Based on pairwise subsampling, the degree of clonotype sharing among donors was expected to be affected by sequencing depth. Compared with non-shared clonotypes, the clonotypes found in all four sorted-subset donors had higher generation probabilities.

Points on this clone: It has no known antigen specificity. The input lacks base qualities; no much larger clone sits a single base away.

TCR CDR3 regions were amplified from genomic DNA by multiplex PCR using the deep immunoSEQ assay. Genomic DNA extracted from each cell subset was distributed evenly over all wells of several immunoSEQ 96-well plates, and each plate served as one replicate. For sorted subsets, each replicate PCR was loaded with roughly 0.2 ug genomic DNA, equivalent to 30,000 to 35,000 T cell genomes. Purified libraries were measured with a Qubit 3.0 fluorometer, size-checked on a Bioanalyzer 2100, and measured again with the KAPA Library Quantification kit. Every immunoSEQ 96-well plate was sequenced on a separate single-read 150-cycle Illumina NextSeq 550 flow cell. For the original study's pipeline: Because the immunoSEQ output held only junctional sequences and lacked quality scores, the filtering could not match the filtering applied to full-length reads. To assign V/J genes and CDR3, sequences were annotated using PyIR, a Python wrapper for IgBLAST v1.9, with IMGT germline references. Reads were filtered out if the reads had weak V/J assignments (E-value above 1e-6), no CDR3, stop codons, out-of-frame junctions, or ambiguous translated residues. V3J clonotypes were defined as sequences sharing the same inferred V gene, J gene, and CDR3 amino acid sequence. The percentage overlap between two repertoires was calculated by dividing the number of shared unique clonotypes by the size of the smaller repertoire. Richness of each repertoire was evaluated using RTK rarefaction, the Chao1 estimator, and Recon v2.1 estimates of unobserved clonotypes. For all TCRbeta clonotypes obtained by the gDNA method from several donors, generation probabilities were computed with OLGA. Sourced from immuneACCESS, this table was stored by TCRdb with only in-frame sequences that have V and J called. A share of the clones is absent; for the studies checked, an unresolved V gene accounts for under half, and the remainder has no known explanation. V, J and clone size reflect that table, while D and trimming were determined from the DNA. This sample gives over a million clones in total; around 97% of them show up just once. The ten largest clones take up roughly 1.2% of the sample.

V loses 0 bases at its end and J loses 0 bases; junction bases beyond the gene matches: 6. Taken from cysteine to phenylalanine, the CDR3 has 17 residues. Only the CDR3 region is kept as DNA, spanning 51 bases read in frame from base 1. Sequences SGHDT (CDR1) and YYEEEE (CDR2) are obtained from the germline V gene. Healthy HIV-negative adults with no recently reported acute infections or vaccinations were included as donors. All donors were Caucasian adults living in Nashville, Tennessee, USA. CD4+ T cells were enriched through magnetic negative selection, after which naive cells were positively selected on CD45RA and the remaining negative fraction served as the memory subset. Blood was collected by leukapheresis, and PBMCs were isolated by Ficoll-Histopaque density gradient centrifugation and then cryopreserved in liquid nitrogen vapor phase. Analytical flow cytometry was used to check the purity and quantity of every magnetically sorted T cell population. Genomic DNA was isolated from every sorted fraction and measured by UV absorbance on a Nanodrop 2000c.

Sequenced input: naive CD4+ T cells sorted from blood. The cell subset or site label of this sample denotes: CD45RA+ positively selected. Recombination linked TRBV5-6 to TRBJ2-3; 8 middle bases align to TRBD2. The receptor comes from a man aged 30-40 years in good health. The nucleotide sequence reads TGTGCCAGCAGCTTGGTGGGACTAGTGATAAGCACAGATACGCAGTATTTT. It specifies CASSLVGLVISTDTQYF.